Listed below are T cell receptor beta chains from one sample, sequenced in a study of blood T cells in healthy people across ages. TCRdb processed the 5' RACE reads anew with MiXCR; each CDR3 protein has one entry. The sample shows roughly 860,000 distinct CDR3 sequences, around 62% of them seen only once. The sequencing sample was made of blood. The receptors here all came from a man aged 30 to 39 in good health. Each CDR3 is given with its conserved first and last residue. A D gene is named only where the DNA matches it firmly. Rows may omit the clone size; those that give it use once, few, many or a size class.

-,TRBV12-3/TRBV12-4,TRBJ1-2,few,CASSPYGGGYTF,TGTGCCAGCAGTCCATATGGGGGAGGCTACACCTTC
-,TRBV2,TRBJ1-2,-,CASSEGEQRNYGYTF,TGTGCCAGCAGTGAGGGCGAGCAGCGTAACTATGGCTACACCTTC
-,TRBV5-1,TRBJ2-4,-,CASSSLGAKNIQYF,TGCGCCAGCAGCTCCCTCGGAGCCAAAAACATTCAGTACTTC
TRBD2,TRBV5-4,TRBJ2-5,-,CASSPGGPYQETQYF,TGTGCCAGCAGCCCGGGGGGGCCATACCAAGAGACCCAGTACTTC
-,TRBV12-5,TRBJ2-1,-,CASAPAVRETQFF,TGTGCTAGTGCCCCCGCGGTCCGGGAGACCCAGTTCTTC
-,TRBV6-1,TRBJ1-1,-,CASSEGFGGMVTEAFF,TGTGCCAGCAGTGAAGGGTTCGGGGGAATGGTCACTGAAGCTTTCTTT
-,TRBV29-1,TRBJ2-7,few,CSVSQGYEQYF,TGCAGCGTTTCTCAGGGTTACGAGCAGTACTTC
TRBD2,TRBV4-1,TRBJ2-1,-,CASSQDLAAYNEQFF,TGCGCCAGCAGCCAAGACCTAGCGGCGTACAATGAGCAGTTCTTC
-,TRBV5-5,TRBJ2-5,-,CASTLGWTQYF,TGTGCCAGCACCCTCGGGTGGACCCAGTACTTC
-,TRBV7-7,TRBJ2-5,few,CASSSTGGPYVPATQYF,TGTGCCAGCAGCTCAACTGGGGGGCCTTACGTCCCAGCGACCCAGTACTTC
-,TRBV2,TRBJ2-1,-,CASGPVGEQFF,TGTGCCAGCGGGCCGGTGGGTGAGCAGTTCTTC